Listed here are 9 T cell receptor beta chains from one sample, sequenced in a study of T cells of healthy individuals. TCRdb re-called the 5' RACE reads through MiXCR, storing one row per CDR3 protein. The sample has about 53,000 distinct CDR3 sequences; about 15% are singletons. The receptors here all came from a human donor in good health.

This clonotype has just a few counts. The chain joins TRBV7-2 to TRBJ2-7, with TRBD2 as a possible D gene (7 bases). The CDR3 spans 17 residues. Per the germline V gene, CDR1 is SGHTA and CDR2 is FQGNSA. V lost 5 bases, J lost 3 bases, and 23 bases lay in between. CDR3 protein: CASSPWVRGAWNYEQYF. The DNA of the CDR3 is TGTGCCAGCAGCCCCTGGGTTCGGGGGGCCTGGAACTACGAGCAGTACTTC.

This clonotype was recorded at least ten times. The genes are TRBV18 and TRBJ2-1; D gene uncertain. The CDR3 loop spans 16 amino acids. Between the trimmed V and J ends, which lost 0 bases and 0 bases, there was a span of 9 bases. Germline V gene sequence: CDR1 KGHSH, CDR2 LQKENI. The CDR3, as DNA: TGTGCCAGCTCACCACCGATGTCCCCCTCCTACAATGAGCAGTTCTTC. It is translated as CASSPPMSPSYNEQFF.

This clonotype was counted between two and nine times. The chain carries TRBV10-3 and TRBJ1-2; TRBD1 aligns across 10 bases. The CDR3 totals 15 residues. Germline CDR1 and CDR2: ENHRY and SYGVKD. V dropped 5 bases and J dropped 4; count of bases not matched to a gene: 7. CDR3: CAISTGTGAAYGYTF. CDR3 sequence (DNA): TGTGCCATCAGTACCGGGACAGGGGCCGCCTATGGCTACACCTTC.

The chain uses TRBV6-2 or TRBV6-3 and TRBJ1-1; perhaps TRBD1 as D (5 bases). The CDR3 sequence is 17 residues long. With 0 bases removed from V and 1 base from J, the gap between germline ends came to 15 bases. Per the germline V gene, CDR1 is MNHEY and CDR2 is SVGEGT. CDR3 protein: CASSYSVGAQGNTEAFF. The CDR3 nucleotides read TGTGCCAGCAGTTACTCGGTAGGGGCGCAGGGGAACACTGAAGCTTTCTTT.

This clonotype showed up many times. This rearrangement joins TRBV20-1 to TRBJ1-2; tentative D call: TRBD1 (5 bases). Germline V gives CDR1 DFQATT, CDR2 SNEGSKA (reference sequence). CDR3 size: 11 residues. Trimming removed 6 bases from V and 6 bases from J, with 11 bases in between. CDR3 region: CSAPGPDGYTF. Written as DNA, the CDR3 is TGCAGTGCCCCGGGACCCGATGGCTACACCTTC.

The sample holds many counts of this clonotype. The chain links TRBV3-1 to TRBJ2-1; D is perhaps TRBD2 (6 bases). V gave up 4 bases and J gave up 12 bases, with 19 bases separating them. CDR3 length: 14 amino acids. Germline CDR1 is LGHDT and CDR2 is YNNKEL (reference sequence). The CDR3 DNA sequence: TGTGCCAGCAGCCCATTCAGGACGGGGGACGGGCAGTTCTTC. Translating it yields CASSPFRTGDGQFF.

CDR3: CSARAKGQTLYGYTF. For the CDR3, the DNA is TGCAGTGCTAGAGCGAAAGGACAGACCCTCTATGGCTACACCTTC. The V gene is TRBV20-1, the J gene TRBJ1-2; a possible D gene is TRBD1 (6 bases). Trimming shortened V by 1 base and J by 4 bases, and 16 bases separated the two germline ends. This CDR3 contains 15 residues. Germline CDR1 and CDR2: DFQATT and SNEGSKA (reference sequence).

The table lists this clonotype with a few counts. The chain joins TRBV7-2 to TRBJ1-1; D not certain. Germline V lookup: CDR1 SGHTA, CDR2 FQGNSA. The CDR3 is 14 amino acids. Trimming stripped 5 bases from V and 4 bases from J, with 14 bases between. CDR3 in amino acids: CASSLLDGPTEAFF. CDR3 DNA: TGTGCCAGCAGCCTCCTGGACGGTCCCACTGAAGCTTTCTTT.

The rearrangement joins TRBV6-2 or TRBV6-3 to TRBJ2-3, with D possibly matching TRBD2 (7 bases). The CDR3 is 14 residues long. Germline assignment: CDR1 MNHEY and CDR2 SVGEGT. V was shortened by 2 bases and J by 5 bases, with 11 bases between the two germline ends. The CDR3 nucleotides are TGTGCCAGCAGTTACCCGGGGGGCCGAGATACGCAGTATTTT. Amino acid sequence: CASSYPGGRDTQYF.